Following are 3 T cell receptor delta chains from one sample sequenced in a study of gamma-delta T cells after stem cell transplantation. TCRdb applied CATT to the RT-PCR reads for clone calling. Of about 10,000 delta-chain clones listed, over 1% are singletons. The sequenced material came from gamma-delta T cells. The receptors here all came from a human donor. It is not recorded whose cells these are; they may come from a transplant donor.

In this sample, this clone is medium-sized. This same CDR3 is encoded by further DNA sequences in the sample. The rearrangement joins TRDV2 to TRDJ1, with 7 bases aligning to TRDD3. V dropped 3 bases and J dropped 2; count of bases not matched to a gene: 11. This CDR3 is 16 amino acids long. The V gene's germline CDR1 is GEAIGNYY and CDR2 EKD. CDR3 nucleotides: TGTGCCTGTGACGTACTGGGGACCCGCGGGACCGATAAACTCATCTTT. Its protein is CACDVLGTRGTDKLIF.

This clone occurred many times. The chain couples TRDV2 to TRDJ1; the match to TRDD3 covers 10 bases. Germline lookup yields CDR1 GEAIGNYY and CDR2 EKD. After removal of 3 bases from V and 1 base from J, the junction contained 16 bases not matched to a gene. CDR3 length: 19 amino acids. CDR3 protein: CACDPLGGYGPPSTDKLIF. The CDR3 DNA reads as TGTGCCTGTGACCCCTTGGGGGGATACGGGCCGCCGTCCACCGATAAACTCATCTTT.

This clone has a handful of counts. This rearrangement joins TRDV2 to TRDJ1; the match to TRDD3 covers 8 bases. The CDR3 spans 17 residues. V shed 1 base and J 1 base; nucleotides not matched to a gene: 10. Germline values: CDR1 GEAIGNYY, CDR2 EKD. The CDR3 loop is CACDTLQLGASTDKLIF. DNA for the CDR3: TGTGCCTGTGACACGCTACAACTGGGGGCCAGCACCGATAAACTCATCTTT.